These 13 T cell receptor beta chains came from one sample sequenced in a study of patients and donors after allogeneic stem cell transplantation. TCRdb reprocessed the RT-PCR reads with MiXCR, giving one entry per CDR3 protein. The sample has 150,000 to 250,000 distinct CDR3 sequences; around two fifths are singletons. What was sequenced was blood, either unsorted or a sorted T cell fraction (not recorded which). Receptor source: a human donor who was either an allogeneic HSCT recipient or a stem cell or donor lymphocyte infusion donor (not recorded which). It is not recorded whose cells these are; they may come from a transplant donor.

The chain recombines TRBV12-3 or TRBV12-4 with TRBJ2-7; 12 nucleotides line up with TRBD2. Germline trimming cut 2 bases from V and 7 bases from J; bases unmatched to any gene: 6. CDR3 length equals 15 residues. In nucleotides, the CDR3 is TGTGCCAGCAGTTTACTAGCGGGAGGGCCGGGTGAGCAGTACTTC. Protein sequence: CASSLLAGGPGEQYF.

The chain employs TRBV5-1 and TRBJ1-1; no clear D. Germline CDR1 SGHRS, CDR2 YFSETQ. V lost 2 bases and J lost 4, with 6 bases in between. There are 12 residues in the CDR3. CDR3 sequence reads: CASSFDLTEAFF. The CDR3 DNA follows: TGCGCCAGCAGCTTCGATCTCACTGAAGCTTTCTTT.

This clonotype was seen only a few times. This chain links TRBV29-1 with TRBJ1-1, with 8 nucleotides matching TRBD1. This CDR3 is 11 amino acids long. V lost 7 bases, J lost 8 bases, and 6 bases stayed unmatched. Germline V gene sequence: CDR1 SQVTM, CDR2 ANQGSEA. Here the CDR3 DNA reads TGCAGCGCCTCCCGGGACAGGGAAGCTTTCTTT. The encoded protein is CSASRDREAFF.

This chain uses TRBV27 with TRBJ1-5; 8 positions agree with TRBD1. The CDR3 contains 20 residues. V was clipped by 0 bases and J by 3 bases; unmatched bases: 16. Germline assignment: CDR1 MNHEY and CDR2 SMNVEV (reference sequence). CDR3 bases: TGTGCCAGCAGTTTATCCGCAGGGGGCTGGCAATTCCAATTCAATCAGCCCCAGCATTTT. As protein: CASSLSAGGWQFQFNQPQHF.

This clonotype was seen repeatedly, ten times or more. This sequence joins TRBV6-5 and TRBJ2-7; maybe TRBD1 (5 bases). Trimming shortened V by 6 bases and J by 9 bases, and 15 bases separated the two germline ends. Per the germline V gene, CDR1 is MNHEY and CDR2 is SVGAGI. The CDR3 extends over 12 amino acids. The CDR3 loop reads CASSESGLSQYF. CDR3 DNA: TGTGCCAGCAGCGAATCAGGGTTGTCGCAGTACTTC.

This clonotype was found a few times. The genes are TRBV3-1 and TRBJ1-2; D call uncertain. The germline V and J ends were trimmed by 3 bases and 2 bases, with 16 bases remaining between them. Germline V CDR1 and CDR2: LGHDT, YNNKEL (reference sequence). This CDR3 has 16 residues. CDR3 sequence reads: CASSHSNRPENYGYTF. The CDR3 DNA sequence: TGTGCCAGCAGCCACAGTAATCGACCGGAGAACTATGGCTACACCTTC.

This sequence joins TRBV7-9 and TRBJ2-5, with TRBD1 as a possible D gene (6 bases). This CDR3 contains 15 residues. V was cut by 0 bases and J by 1 base, with 9 bases left in between. The germline gives CDR1 SEHNR, CDR2 FQNEAQ (reference sequence). CDR3 nucleotides: TGTGCCAGCAGCTTAGCCCCGGACAGCCAAGAGACCCAGTACTTC. Translating it yields CASSLAPDSQETQYF.

This clonotype has a handful of counts. The V gene is TRBV6-5, the J gene TRBJ2-7; 10 bases line up with TRBD1. The CDR3 has 12 amino acids. Germline lookup yields CDR1 MNHEY and CDR2 SVGAGI. J was trimmed by 13 bases and V by 2 bases; bases with no gene match: 5. The CDR3 DNA is TGTGCCAGCAGTTACAGACGGGACAGGGGCTACTTC. Protein sequence: CASSYRRDRGYF.

Only one count was recorded for this clonotype. CDR3 coding DNA: TGTGCCAGCAGTCCCCAGCGAGCGGGGCGCCTTGGCACCGGGGAGCTGTTTTTT. This translates into CASSPQRAGRLGTGELFF. The chain has TRBV6-6 and TRBJ2-2; 7 nucleotides line up with TRBD2. The germline gives CDR1 MNHNY, CDR2 SVGAGI (reference sequence). The ends lost 5 bases at V and 4 bases at J; junction bases unmatched: 16. CDR3 length: 18 residues.

This clonotype was counted ten times or more. The rearrangement uses TRBV12-3 or TRBV12-4 and TRBJ1-1; no clear D gene. V lost 3 bases to trimming and J lost 0 bases, with 8 bases between them. There are 14 residues in the CDR3. CDR3 sequence: CASSFGRMNTEAFF. The CDR3 region has the DNA TGTGCCAGCAGTTTCGGACGGATGAACACTGAAGCTTTCTTT.

This sequence joins TRBV10-3 and TRBJ2-3; D is unresolved. V lost 10 bases and J lost 0, with 11 bases in between. The V gene's germline CDR1 is ENHRY and CDR2 SYGVKD. This CDR3 region has 13 residues. The CDR3 loop reads CATRETSTDTQYF. In DNA form, the CDR3 reads TGTGCCACCCGTGAAACGAGCACAGATACGCAGTATTTT.

The rearrangement joins TRBV7-9 to TRBJ1-1; a possible D gene is TRBD1 (6 bases). V lost 8 bases and J lost 2, with 15 bases in between. This CDR3 has 14 amino acids. Germline CDR1 SEHNR, CDR2 FQNEAQ (reference sequence). The CDR3: CASHPGGRNTEAFF. The DNA for the CDR3 is TGTGCCAGCCACCCTGGGGGCAGAAACACTGAAGCTTTCTTT.

This clonotype was found once. The CDR3 bases are TGTGCCAGCAGTTTCACCCGCGGGGGAGTATGCAATGAGCAGTTCTTC. Translation: CASSFTRGGVCNEQFF. This chain joins TRBV7-9 and TRBJ2-1, with TRBD2 identical over 7 bases. V lost 6 bases and J lost 6; bases outside the gene matches: 14. CDR1 and CDR2 (germline): SEHNR, FQNEAQ (reference sequence). This CDR3 spans 16 amino acids.